This TCR beta chain emerged from a study of tumor-infiltrating lymphocytes in glioblastoma multiforme. Study conclusions and caveats: RNA-based TCR sequencing may distort clone frequencies, since cells carry unequal TCR transcript numbers. The T cells in this sample were not sorted into functional subsets.

CDR1 SGHTA and CDR2 FQGTGA come from the germline V gene. The CDR3 is 16 residues long. Three nested ARM-PCR rounds with V-beta and C-beta primers built TCRB libraries. These TCRB libraries lack any described unique molecular identifiers. MiXCR, applied by TCRdb to the multiplex PCR reads, yields one record per CDR3 protein. Among about 15,000 distinct CDR3 sequences, 65% to 75% were seen once, and the ten largest hold approximately 38%. Concerning this clonotype: What it recognizes is unknown. At one end the junction does not follow the germline gene, possibly because of a read error.

This chain connects TRBV7-3 to TRBJ2-1, with 10 bases aligning to TRBD1. The TCR sequence derives from a male donor with glioblastoma. Sequencing was performed on brain tumor tissue. CDR3 residues: CASSPSPGQGWNEQSF. In DNA, the CDR3 is TGTGCGAGCAGCCCCTCTCCGGGACAGGGGTGGAATGAGCAGTCCTTC.